Sequencing of this T cell receptor beta chain was carried out in a study of molecular identifiers for immune sequencing clone quantification. Study information: Replicate runs used RNA from roughly 18,000 or 92,000 naive CD8 cells, which was split five ways into aliquots, and four of those aliquots were then sequenced.

RNA fractions of 10%, 30% or 50% and roughly 19,000 to 1,000,000 sorted cells were the source of naive CD8 libraries. A CD8+CD4-CCR7+CD45RA+ phenotype served as the sorting definition for naive CD8 T cells. About this clonotype itself: Its antigen is still unknown.

TCRdb recomputed calls from the PCR reads with MiXCR, one row per CDR3 protein. The sample yields around 470,000 distinct CDR3 sequences, around 23% seen once. Study conclusions and caveats: Over 98% of effector molecules, but under 1% in naive cells, were held by clones with more than 20 RNA copies.

J was trimmed by 1 base and V by 8 bases; bases with no gene match: 11. This CDR3 is built from 15 residues. The source is a human donor in good health. Some libraries in this study had Jurkat cell RNA spiked in. Material for sequencing was naive CD8+ T cells from blood, with Jurkat cell RNA spiked in. The subset is: FACS-sorted CD8+CD4-CCR7+CD45RA+ naive T cells. The rearrangement links TRBV5-3 to TRBJ2-7; TRBD2 matches at 8 bases. TRBV5-3 is an open reading frame whose function is uncertain. The DNA for the CDR3 is TGTGCCAGCAACTTGCCCGGGAGGGCTTCCTACGAGCAGTACTTC. This sequence encodes CASNLPGRASYEQYF.